The next 32 T cell receptor beta chains were all read from a single sample in a study of blood T cell repertoires in COVID-19. Here immunoSEQ multiplex PCR was the method, and the copy in TCRdb shows in-frame clones only, minus some. The table has 35,000 to 40,000 clones, roughly 90% seen once. The source material was peripheral blood. The receptors were sampled from an older man with acute or convalescent COVID-19.

The J gene is TRBJ2-1, the V gene TRBV6-6; D ambiguous. There are 13 residues in the CDR3. V was shortened by 3 bases and J by 8 bases, with 11 bases between the two germline ends. The V gene's germline CDR1 is MNHNY and CDR2 SVGAGI (reference sequence). CDR3 sequence reads: CASSYGQMDEQFF. DNA for the CDR3: TGTGCCAGCAGTTATGGGCAGATGGATGAGCAGTTCTTC.

This clone occurred once. This chain joins TRBV3-1 (or the pseudogene TRBV3-2) and TRBJ2-3, with 8 nucleotides matching TRBD2. Per germline, CDR1 LGHDT and CDR2 YNNKEL (reference sequence). V shed 6 bases, J shed 0 bases, and the junction held 8 bases outside the gene matches. This CDR3 has 16 residues. CDR3 DNA sequence: TGTGCCAGCAGTAGAGCTAGCGGGTTTAGCACAGATACGCAGTATTTT. Its protein is CASSRASGFSTDTQYF.

The J gene is TRBJ2-1, the V gene TRBV11-1; D is possibly TRBD2 (5 bases). Per germline, CDR1 SGHAT and CDR2 FQDESV (reference sequence). V was clipped by 2 bases and J by 8 bases, with 10 bases between them. CDR3 length equals 13 residues. In nucleotides, the CDR3 is TGTGCCAGCAGCTTATTAGCGTGGGATGAGCAGTTCTTC. Translating it yields CASSLLAWDEQFF.

This chain joins TRBV7-3 and TRBJ1-2; the D gene is possibly TRBD1 (6 bases). The CDR3 covers 15 residues. Trimming pared 0 bases from V and 3 bases from J, leaving 11 bases between. In germline, CDR1 is SGHTA, CDR2 FQGTGA. The CDR3 loop reads CASSLTGAGDYGYTF. The CDR3, as DNA: TGTGCCAGCAGCTTAACAGGGGCAGGGGACTATGGCTACACCTTC.

The chain combines TRBV3-1 (or the pseudogene TRBV3-2) with TRBJ1-1; 10 bases match TRBD1. The V gene's germline CDR1 is LGHDT and CDR2 YNNKEL (reference sequence). This CDR3 contains 15 residues. V shed 3 bases, J shed 11 bases, and the junction held 12 bases outside the gene matches. CDR3 nucleotide sequence: TGTGCCAGCAGCCATAGACAGGGGGCGAATTACAAGGCTTTCTTT. It encodes CASSHRQGANYKAFF.

This clone turned up a few times. This chain connects TRBV5-6 to TRBJ1-3; 12 bases fit TRBD1. J gave up 0 bases and V 4 bases, and 5 bases lay outside the gene matches. Germline V lookup: CDR1 SGHDT, CDR2 YYEEEE. The CDR3 covers 17 residues. CDR3 DNA sequence: TGTGCCAGCAGCACAGGGACAGGGGGCACCTCTGGAAACACCATATATTTT. Translated, it gives CASSTGTGGTSGNTIYF.

This chain links TRBV20-1 with TRBJ1-2, with TRBD1 matching 9 bases. This CDR3 contains 16 residues. Germline CDR1 reads DFQATT; CDR2 reads SNEGSKA (reference sequence). V was clipped by 3 bases and J by 1 base; unmatched bases: 9. In DNA form, the CDR3 reads TGCAGTGCTAGTTCACCCGGGACAGGGAGTAACTATGGCTACACCTTC. It yields the protein CSASSPGTGSNYGYTF.

J is TRBJ1-2 and V is TRBV12-3 or TRBV12-4; D is uncertain. The V gene lost 3 bases and the J gene lost 7 bases, with 12 bases spanning the gap. The CDR3 length is 13 residues. The CDR3 nucleotides are TGTGCCAGCAGTTTGCGTGAGCTCGGTGGCTACACCTTC. Protein product: CASSLRELGGYTF.

A word on this clone: Other DNA sequences within the sample encode an identical CDR3. The chain links TRBV5-5 to TRBJ1-5; D is possibly TRBD1 (6 bases). Deletions cut 1 base from V and 5 bases from J, with 7 bases between. The CDR3 covers 13 residues. Germline CDR1 reads SGHKS; CDR2 reads YYEKEE (reference sequence). The CDR3 coding sequence is TGTGCCAGCAGCTTGTCAGGGGATCAGCCCCAGCATTTT. This gives the protein CASSLSGDQPQHF.

This clone appeared once. The V and J genes are TRBV3-1 (or the pseudogene TRBV3-2) and TRBJ1-1; 7 bases align to TRBD1. The germline gives CDR1 LGHDT, CDR2 YNNKEL (reference sequence). With 4 bases clipped from V and 2 bases from J, the junction kept 4 bases outside the gene matches. This CDR3 is built from 14 residues. Here the CDR3 reads CASSLPGGNTEAFF. The DNA for the CDR3 is TGTGCCAGCAGCCTCCCAGGGGGTAACACTGAAGCTTTCTTT.

V gene TRBV29-1 combines with J gene TRBJ1-1; D is unresolved. Trimming cost V 4 bases and J 0 bases, with 6 bases left between them. The CDR3 consists of 12 residues. Germline lookup yields CDR1 SQVTM and CDR2 ANQGSEA. CDR3 sequence reads: CSVGALNTEAFF. CDR3 nucleotides: TGCAGCGTTGGGGCACTGAACACTGAAGCTTTCTTT.

This chain links TRBV5-8 with TRBJ2-5, with 9 positions matching TRBD1. The V gene's germline CDR1 is SGHTS and CDR2 YDEGEE. The CDR3 extends over 15 amino acids. V was pared by 5 bases and J by 9 bases, with 14 bases of the junction left unmatched. The CDR3: CASSPRRDRALAQYF. In DNA, the CDR3 is TGTGCCAGCAGTCCCCGCCGGGACAGGGCGCTGGCCCAGTACTTC.

The chain carries TRBV4-2 and TRBJ1-6; 10 positions match TRBD1. The CDR3 covers 17 residues. The germline V gene encodes CDR1 LGHNA and CDR2 YNFKEQ. The J segment lost 10 bases and the V segment lost 4 bases, leaving 13 bases of the junction unmatched. CDR3 protein: CASSPLTGGKEGSPLHF. The CDR3 DNA follows: TGTGCCAGCAGCCCCTTGACAGGGGGCAAAGAAGGGTCACCCCTCCACTTT.

The chain is built from TRBV28 and TRBJ2-7; D may be TRBD1 (6 bases). Germline V lookup: CDR1 MDHEN, CDR2 SYDVKM. V shed 8 bases and J shed 4 bases, with 18 bases lying between them. There are 14 residues in the CDR3. The CDR3 protein is CASARGTDSYEQYF. DNA for the CDR3: TGTGCCAGCGCGAGGGGGACGGACTCATACGAGCAGTACTTC. The full variable domain, its missing parts supplied by reference TRBV28 and TRBJ2-7, is DVKVTQSSRYLVKRTGEKVFLECVQDMDHENMFWYRQDPGLGLRLIYFSYDVKMKEKGDIPEGYSVSREKKERFSLILESASTNQTSMYLCASARGTDSYEQYFGPGTRLTVT.

This CDR3 reads CASSLMAASEAFF. CDR3 in DNA: TGTGCCAGCAGCTTAATGGCTGCTTCTGAAGCTTTCTTT. This chain connects TRBV7-3 to TRBJ1-1; D call uncertain. Germline V gene sequence: CDR1 SGHTA, CDR2 FQGTGA. This CDR3 region has 13 residues. The V and J ends lost 1 base and 6 bases respectively, with 9 bases between them. Complete variable domain (other parts from reference TRBV7-3 and TRBJ1-1): GAGVSQTPSNKVTEKGKYVELRCDPISGHTALYWYRQSLGQGPEFLIYFQGTGAADDSGLPNDRFFAVRPEGSVSTLKIQRTERGDSAVYLCASSLMAASEAFFGQGTRLTVV.

This clone was seen once. The chain recombines TRBV7-9 with TRBJ2-5; TRBD1 aligns across 7 bases. In germline, CDR1 is SEHNR, CDR2 FQNEAQ (reference sequence). This CDR3 is 14 amino acids long. Germline trimming cut 5 bases from V and 1 base from J; bases unmatched to any gene: 4. CDR3 in amino acids: CASSTRGFQETQYF. CDR3 nucleotides: TGTGCCAGCAGCACCAGGGGGTTCCAAGAGACCCAGTACTTC.

The genes are TRBV7-2 and TRBJ1-4; tentative D call: TRBD1 (6 bases). The CDR3 runs 14 residues. The germline gives CDR1 SGHTA, CDR2 FQGNSA. Between the trimmed V and J ends, which lost 2 bases and 7 bases, there was a span of 11 bases. The chain's CDR3 is CASSLQRGGEKLFF. The DNA for the CDR3 is TGTGCCAGCAGCTTACAAAGGGGGGGTGAAAAACTGTTTTTT.

The J gene is TRBJ1-1, the V gene TRBV2, with 8 bases matching TRBD1. The V gene's germline CDR1 is SNHLY and CDR2 FYNNEI. V lost 4 bases and J lost 6; bases outside the gene matches: 10. The CDR3 length is 15 residues. This CDR3 is CASSVDRGGVAEAFF. Written as DNA, the CDR3 is TGTGCCAGCAGTGTCGACAGGGGAGGCGTCGCTGAAGCTTTCTTT.

The genes are TRBV19 and TRBJ1-1; 7 bases are shared with TRBD1. The germline V gene encodes CDR1 LNHDA and CDR2 SQIVND (reference sequence). After removal of 3 bases from V and 4 bases from J, the junction contained 5 bases not matched to a gene. The CDR3 totals 14 residues. The DNA for the CDR3 is TGTGCCAGTAGTATTAACAGGGGCTCCACTGAAGCTTTCTTT. Protein: CASSINRGSTEAFF.

The chain uses TRBV3-1 (or the pseudogene TRBV3-2) and TRBJ1-5; 9 bases are a match to TRBD1. The V and J ends lost 4 bases and 10 bases, in that order; junction bases with no gene match: 11. The CDR3 is 15 residues long. CDR1 and CDR2 from the germline V gene are LGHDT and YNNKEL (reference sequence). The CDR3 is CASSPLPRQGGPQHF. For the CDR3, the DNA is TGTGCCAGCAGCCCCCTTCCACGACAGGGGGGTCCCCAGCATTTT.

This clone appeared a single time. This chain joins TRBV7-3 and TRBJ2-2; 8 nucleotides match TRBD1. The V gene end was trimmed by 5 bases and the J gene end by 1 base; junction bases not matched to a gene: 6. The germline V gene has CDR1 SGHTA and CDR2 FQGTGA. The CDR3 sequence is 16 residues long. CDR3 residues: CASSARTGKNTGELFF. CDR3 bases: TGTGCCAGCAGCGCCAGGACAGGGAAGAACACCGGGGAGCTGTTTTTT.

V and J are TRBV19 and TRBJ1-5; D is ambiguous. Germline CDR1 LNHDA, CDR2 SQIVND (reference sequence). The CDR3 has 14 amino acids. V lost 2 bases and J lost 9, with 14 bases in between. Here the CDR3 reads CASSISAALMPQHF. CDR3 nucleotides: TGTGCCAGTAGTATAAGCGCGGCGCTCATGCCCCAGCATTTT. Supplemented by reference TRBV19 and TRBJ1-5, the full variable domain reads DGGITQSPKYLFRKEGQNVTLSCEQNLNHDAMYWYRQDPGQGLRLIYYSQIVNDFQKGDIAEGYSVSREKKESFPLTVTSAQKNPTAFYLCASSISAALMPQHFGDGTRLSIL.

The chain employs TRBV21-1 and TRBJ1-1. TRBV21-1 is assigned pseudogene status. The CDR3 sequence is 16 residues long. CDR3 amino acids: CASSNSPLIMNTEAFF. In DNA, the CDR3 is TGTGCCAGCAGCAATTCCCCACTGATTATGAACACTGAAGCTTTCTTT.

The table lists this clone with a few counts. V usage is TRBV4-3 and J usage is TRBJ1-1, with no clear D. The germline CDR1 and CDR2 sequences are LGHNA and YSLEER. The V and J ends lost 0 bases and 0 bases respectively, with 8 bases between them. The CDR3 is 15 amino acids. CDR3 residues: CASSQEVGLNTEAFF. The CDR3 coding sequence is TGCGCCAGCAGCCAAGAGGTGGGCCTGAACACTGAAGCTTTCTTT.

This clone came up once. V is TRBV4-3 and J is TRBJ2-1; 11 nucleotides match TRBD2. The CDR3 sequence is 16 residues long. Germline values: CDR1 LGHNA, CDR2 YSLEER. J gave up 9 bases and V 1 base, and 8 bases lay outside the gene matches. The CDR3 loop reads CASSQASGRSGGEQFF. Here the CDR3 DNA reads TGCGCCAGCAGCCAAGCTAGCGGGAGGTCGGGCGGTGAGCAGTTCTTC.

This clone appeared a single time. CDR3 DNA sequence: TGTGCCAGCAGCCGCTTCGGGACAGGATACAATGAGCAGTTCTTC. Its protein is CASSRFGTGYNEQFF. The chain recombines TRBV14 with TRBJ2-1; TRBD1 matches at 8 bases. Trimming at V came to 4 bases and at J to 4 bases, leaving 6 bases not matched to a gene. Germline values: CDR1 SGHDN, CDR2 FVKESK. The CDR3 totals 15 residues.

This chain uses TRBV7-2 with TRBJ1-2; 8 bases are shared with TRBD1. Germline V gives CDR1 SGHTA, CDR2 FQGNSA. The CDR3 is 14 residues long. Trimming cost V 4 bases and J 5 bases; bases outside gene matches: 6. The CDR3 DNA follows: TGTGCCAGCAGCTCCCGGACAGGGCCATATGGCTACACCTTC. It yields the protein CASSSRTGPYGYTF.

In this sample, this clone turned up a few times. This chain connects TRBV25-1 to TRBJ1-2; D call uncertain. Trimming removed 2 bases at V and 5 bases at J, with 12 bases between. The CDR3 extends over 14 amino acids. The germline gives CDR1 MGHDK, CDR2 SYGVNS. CDR3 amino acids: CASSEGIRGYGYTF. The CDR3 DNA reads TGTGCCAGCAGTGAAGGAATCCGAGGATATGGCTACACCTTC.

V usage is TRBV3-1 (or the pseudogene TRBV3-2) and J usage is TRBJ1-1; D is possibly TRBD1 (5 bases). In germline, CDR1 is LGHDT, CDR2 YNNKEL (reference sequence). Trimming removed 4 bases from V and 1 base from J, with 10 bases in between. The CDR3 loop spans 14 amino acids. The chain's CDR3 is CASSPFTGNTEAFF. In DNA form, the CDR3 reads TGTGCCAGCAGCCCCTTTACAGGGAACACTGAAGCTTTCTTT.

V usage is TRBV5-6 and J usage is TRBJ2-3; the match to TRBD2 covers 8 bases. V shed 0 bases and J 6 bases; nucleotides not matched to a gene: 12. The CDR3 consists of 17 residues. Germline-derived CDR1 and CDR2 are SGHDT and YYEEEE. The CDR3 DNA is TGTGCCAGCAGCTTGGAGTGGGCGGGAGGTGCGGTGGATACGCAGTATTTT. It codes for CASSLEWAGGAVDTQYF.

This chain uses TRBV5-1 with TRBJ1-2; 12 bases fit TRBD1. Germline V lookup: CDR1 SGHRS, CDR2 YFSETQ. Trimming cost V 4 bases and J 3 bases; bases outside gene matches: 13. This CDR3 has 18 residues. In DNA form, the CDR3 reads TGCGCCAGCAGCGCCCCCCCGGGACAGGGGGCGATCGACTATGGCTACACCTTC. It encodes CASSAPPGQGAIDYGYTF.

The rearrangement links TRBV5-1 to TRBJ1-1; possibly TRBD1 for D (5 bases). Germline CDR1 and CDR2: SGHRS and YFSETQ. This CDR3 has 15 residues. Between the trimmed V and J ends, which lost 5 bases and 4 bases, there was a span of 18 bases. CDR3 sequence (DNA): TGCGCCAGCAGGATAAACGACAGAAGTACCACTGAAGCTTTCTTT. Its protein product is CASRINDRSTTEAFF.